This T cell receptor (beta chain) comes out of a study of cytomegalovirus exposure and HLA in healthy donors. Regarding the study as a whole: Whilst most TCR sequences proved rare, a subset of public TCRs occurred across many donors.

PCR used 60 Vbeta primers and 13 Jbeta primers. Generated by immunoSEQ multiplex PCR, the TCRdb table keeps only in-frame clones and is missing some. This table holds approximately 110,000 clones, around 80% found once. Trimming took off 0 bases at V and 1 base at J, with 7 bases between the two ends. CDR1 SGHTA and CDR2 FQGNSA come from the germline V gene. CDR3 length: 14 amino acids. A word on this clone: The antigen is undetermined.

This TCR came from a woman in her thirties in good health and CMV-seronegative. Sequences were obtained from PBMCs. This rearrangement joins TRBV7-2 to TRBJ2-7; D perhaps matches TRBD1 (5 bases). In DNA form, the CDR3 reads TGTGCCAGCAGCTTAGCCCCAGGGTCCTACGAGCAGTACTTC. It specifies CASSLAPGSYEQYF.